A single sample gave rise to the 25 T cell receptor beta chains below, sequenced in a study of CD8 T cells in Susac syndrome. An input of about 0.5 to 1 ug of RNA was subjected to reverse transcription using random hexamers. Using its own MiXCR run on the immunoSEQ multiplex PCR reads, TCRdb lists one record per CDR3 protein. The sample includes about 210,000 distinct CDR3 sequences, roughly 93% seen only once; the top ten take 0.15% to 0.2%. The material sequenced was CD4+ T cells from PBMCs. The receptors originated from a human donor with Susac syndrome.

This chain joins TRBV9 and TRBJ1-1; no firm D call. This CDR3 region has 14 residues. V lost 0 bases, J lost 8 bases, and 14 bases lay in between. CDR1 and CDR2 from the germline V gene are SGDLS and YYNGEE. CDR3 in amino acids: CASSVAPDGREAFF. As DNA, the CDR3 is TGTGCCAGCAGCGTAGCTCCCGACGGAAGAGAAGCTTTCTTT. The full variable domain, in which reference TRBV9 and TRBJ1-1 provide the parts outside the CDR3, is DSGVTQTPKHLITATGQRVTLRCSPRSGDLSVYWYQQSLDQGLQFLIQYYNGEERAKGNILERFSAQQFPDLHSELNLSSLELGDSALYFCASSVAPDGREAFFGQGTRLTVV.

This clonotype was detected once. The V call is TRBV25-1, the J call TRBJ1-2, with D unresolved. V gave up 6 bases and J gave up 7 bases, with 9 bases separating them. This CDR3 is 11 amino acids long. Germline CDR1 is MGHDK and CDR2 is SYGVNS. CDR3 nucleotides: TGTGCCAGCAGAAGTTATGGTGGCTACACCTTC. It encodes CASRSYGGYTF.

CDR3 protein: CASSQGLLSYGYTF. CDR3 coding DNA: TGTGCCAGCAGCCAGGGACTTTTGTCCTATGGCTACACCTTC. This chain links TRBV7-6 with TRBJ1-2, with a tentative D call TRBD1 (5 bases). Germline CDR1 is SGHVS and CDR2 is FNYEAQ. V was cut by 5 bases and J by 4 bases, with 14 bases left in between. This CDR3 has 14 amino acids. The variable domain in full, completed from reference TRBV7-6 and TRBJ1-2, reads GAGVSQSPRYKVTKRGQDVALRCDPISGHVSLYWYRQALGQGPEFLTYFNYEAQQDKSGLPNDRFSAERPEGSISTLTIQRTEQRDSAMYRCASSQGLLSYGYTFGSGTRLTVV.

The V call is TRBV7-9, the J call TRBJ1-5; 8 bases agree with TRBD1. The CDR3 is 15 amino acids. V was pared by 6 bases and J by 1 base, with 5 bases of the junction left unmatched. CDR1 is SEHNR, CDR2 FQNEAQ, per germline (reference sequence). This CDR3 reads CASSSGQESNQPQHF. The CDR3 nucleotides read TGTGCCAGCAGTTCGGGACAGGAGAGCAATCAGCCCCAGCATTTT.

The rearrangement uses TRBV6-1 and TRBJ1-6; unclear D gene. The V end lost 6 bases, the J end lost 8 bases, and 20 bases lay between the germline ends. This CDR3 region has 16 residues. In germline, CDR1 is MNHNS, CDR2 SASEGT. For the CDR3, the DNA is TGTGCCAGCAGCCCCAAGTTTCCGGGATCCCATTCACCCCTCCACTTT. Encoded protein: CASSPKFPGSHSPLHF.

The genes are TRBV9 and TRBJ2-7, with 9 bases aligning to TRBD1. J was trimmed by 0 bases and V by 0 bases; bases with no gene match: 7. This CDR3 has 17 amino acids. CDR1 and CDR2 (germline): SGDLS, YYNGEE. The CDR3 sequence is CASSVASRQGDSYEQYF. The CDR3 nucleotides are TGTGCCAGCAGCGTAGCCTCCAGACAGGGGGACTCCTACGAGCAGTACTTC.

This chain joins TRBV12-3 or TRBV12-4 and TRBJ2-3, with D possibly matching TRBD1 (5 bases). The CDR3 length is 17 residues. Trimming pared 6 bases from V and 0 bases from J, leaving 19 bases between. The CDR3 bases are TGTGCCAGCAGCCCGCGACAGTTACGCGCTAGCACAGATACGCAGTATTTT. It codes for CASSPRQLRASTDTQYF.

The chain uses TRBV14 and TRBJ1-6; perhaps TRBD1 as D (5 bases). V was cut by 1 base and J by 9 bases, with 19 bases left in between. CDR3 size: 17 residues. CDR1 and CDR2 from the germline V gene are SGHDN and FVKESK. The CDR3 DNA reads TGTGCCAGCAGCCAAGGGCAGGGTTACTCCCAGCGTTCACCCCTCCACTTT. This translates into CASSQGQGYSQRSPLHF.

This sequence joins TRBV30 and TRBJ1-5; D is perhaps TRBD1 (5 bases). Deletions cut 4 bases from V and 4 bases from J, with 11 bases between. The CDR3 runs 13 residues. Germline V gene lookup returns CDR1 GTSNPN and CDR2 SVGIG (reference sequence). The CDR3 is CAWKEGINQPQHF. The DNA for the CDR3 is TGTGCCTGGAAGGAGGGGATTAATCAGCCCCAGCATTTT. The variable domain in full, completed from reference TRBV30 and TRBJ1-5, reads SQTIHQWPATLVQPVGSPLSLECTVEGTSNPNLYWYRQAAGRGLQLLFYSVGIGQISSEVPQNLSASRPQDRQFILSSKKLLLSDSGFYLCAWKEGINQPQHFGDGTRLSIL.

The V gene is TRBV7-2, the J gene TRBJ2-5; D gene unclear. V was clipped by 2 bases and J by 5 bases, with 15 bases between them. This CDR3 is built from 15 residues. The germline CDR1 and CDR2 sequences are SGHTA and FQGNSA. The CDR3 sequence: CASSLLTPGGETQYF. The CDR3 DNA sequence: TGTGCCAGCAGCTTACTAACGCCGGGTGGGGAGACCCAGTACTTC.

The chain uses TRBV7-2 and TRBJ2-7; TRBD2 matches 7 bases. The CDR3 has 15 amino acids. Germline V gives CDR1 SGHTA, CDR2 FQGNSA. J was trimmed by 4 bases and V by 3 bases; bases with no gene match: 9. CDR3 sequence reads: CASSLLSGVAYEQYF. For the CDR3, the DNA is TGTGCCAGCAGCTTGCTAAGCGGGGTCGCGTACGAGCAGTACTTC. Using reference TRBV7-2 and TRBJ2-7 for the parts outside the CDR3, the full variable domain is GAGVSQSPSNKVTEKGKDVELRCDPISGHTALYWYRQSLGQGLEFLIYFQGNSAPDKSGLPSDRFSAERTGGSVSTLTIQRTQQEDSAVYLCASSLLSGVAYEQYFGPGTRLTVT.

The rearrangement joins TRBV27 to TRBJ2-2, with 7 bases aligning to TRBD1. Germline CDR1 and CDR2: MNHEY and SMNVEV (reference sequence). The CDR3 is 15 amino acids. Unmatched junction bases numbered 8, after V lost 5 bases and J lost 5 bases. The CDR3 sequence: CASSADRAWTGELFF. The CDR3 bases are TGTGCCAGCAGTGCCGACAGGGCTTGGACCGGGGAGCTGTTTTTT.

The chain couples TRBV30 to TRBJ1-2; 12 bases align to TRBD1. In germline, CDR1 is GTSNPN, CDR2 SVGIG (reference sequence). The CDR3 loop spans 13 amino acids. J gave up 3 bases and V 5 bases, and 1 base lay outside the gene matches. CDR3 loop: CAWGTGGYYGYTF. CDR3 nucleotides: TGTGCCTGGGGGACAGGGGGCTACTATGGCTACACCTTC.

The chain recombines TRBV3-1 with TRBJ2-1, with a tentative D call TRBD2 (5 bases). The CDR3 is 15 amino acids. Deletions cut 1 base from V and 3 bases from J, with 10 bases between. Germline loops: CDR1 LGHDT, CDR2 YNNKEL (reference sequence). The CDR3: CASSQGGNLYNEQFF. CDR3 sequence (DNA): TGTGCCAGCAGCCAAGGAGGGAATCTCTACAATGAGCAGTTCTTC.

The rearrangement uses TRBV30 and TRBJ1-4; a possible D gene is TRBD1 (5 bases). This CDR3 region has 13 residues. The germline V and J ends were trimmed by 2 bases and 6 bases, with 10 bases remaining between them. The germline gives CDR1 GTSNPN, CDR2 SVGIG (reference sequence). The CDR3 DNA reads as TGTGCCTGGAGTCTAGGGGATCATGAAAAACTGTTTTTT. Its protein is CAWSLGDHEKLFF.

The chain has TRBV30 and TRBJ2-7; D assignment may be TRBD1 or TRBD2 (6 bases each). Germline-derived CDR1 and CDR2 are GTSNPN and SVGIG (reference sequence). Trimming took 4 bases from V and 5 from J, leaving 12 bases between them. The CDR3 consists of 12 residues. Here the CDR3 reads CAWIGGSNEQYF. The CDR3 DNA reads as TGTGCCTGGATCGGGGGCAGTAACGAGCAGTACTTC.

This sequence joins TRBV3-1 and TRBJ1-1; possible D gene TRBD1, 6 bases. V was pared by 3 bases and J by 6 bases, with 8 bases between. The germline gives CDR1 LGHDT, CDR2 YNNKEL (reference sequence). The CDR3 runs to 12 residues. CDR3 coding DNA: TGTGCCAGCAGCCATGGGGGCTCTGAAGCTTTCTTT. Amino acid sequence: CASSHGGSEAFF.

This chain connects TRBV25-1 to TRBJ1-4; 7 bases are shared with TRBD1. This CDR3 has 17 amino acids. J gave up 0 bases and V 3 bases, and 7 bases lay outside the gene matches. Germline CDR1 is MGHDK and CDR2 is SYGVNS. In nucleotides, the CDR3 is TGTGCCAGCAGTGAGGGACAGAAGAAAACAACTAATGAAAAACTGTTTTTT. This translates into CASSEGQKKTTNEKLFF.

The chain links TRBV7-9 to TRBJ1-1; 8 nucleotides align to TRBD1. The J segment lost 6 bases and the V segment lost 2 bases, leaving 2 bases of the junction unmatched. Germline V gene data show CDR1 as SEHNR and CDR2 as FQNEAQ (reference sequence). The CDR3 has 13 amino acids. The CDR3 loop is CASSLLQGAEAFF. Here the CDR3 DNA reads TGTGCCAGCAGCTTACTACAGGGGGCTGAAGCTTTCTTT.

The chain couples TRBV5-1 to TRBJ2-1; TRBD2 matches at 8 bases. V was clipped by 0 bases and J by 4 bases; unmatched bases: 9. The CDR3 sequence is 17 residues long. The germline V gene has CDR1 SGHRS and CDR2 YFSETQ. Here the CDR3 reads CASSLEEGGGLYNEQFF. The CDR3, as DNA: TGCGCCAGCAGCTTGGAGGAGGGCGGGGGGCTTTACAATGAGCAGTTCTTC.

The chain joins TRBV7-3 to TRBJ2-1; 8 nucleotides match TRBD2. This CDR3 has 15 residues. The V segment lost 4 bases and the J segment 15 bases; nucleotides outside the gene matches: 17. Germline assignment: CDR1 SGHTA and CDR2 FQGTGA. CDR3 in DNA: TGTGCCAGCAGCTCCATCTCAGCGGGGGATCGCAGACCGTTCTTC. Its translation is CASSSISAGDRRPFF.

The chain employs TRBV2 and TRBJ2-1, with D possibly matching TRBD1 (5 bases). The CDR3 extends over 16 amino acids. V lost 6 bases and J 0 bases, leaving 15 bases between the germline ends. Germline V gene data show CDR1 as SNHLY and CDR2 as FYNNEI. The CDR3 DNA sequence: TGTGCCAGCAGGGGCCAGGCAGGGATCTCCTACAATGAGCAGTTCTTC. Protein product: CASRGQAGISYNEQFF. The variable domain in full, completed from reference TRBV2 and TRBJ2-1, reads EPEVTQTPSHQVTQMGQEVILRCVPISNHLYFYWYRQILGQKVEFLVSFYNNEISEKSEIFDDQFSVERPDGSNFTLKIRSTKLEDSAMYFCASRGQAGISYNEQFFGPGTRLTVL.

The V call is TRBV10-2, the J call TRBJ2-7, with 8 nucleotides matching TRBD2. The CDR3 covers 14 residues. The germline gives CDR1 WSHSY, CDR2 SAAADI. The trim removed 8 bases at V and 7 bases at J, leaving 13 bases unmatched. The CDR3 sequence: CASGLDAGGSEQYF. CDR3 bases: TGCGCCAGCGGCCTTGACGCGGGGGGTAGTGAGCAGTACTTC.

The CDR3 region is CASSQGNLNTEAFF. CDR3 coding DNA: TGTGCCAGCAGCCAAGGGAACCTGAACACTGAAGCTTTCTTT. V is TRBV3-1 and J is TRBJ1-1; D gene ambiguous. Germline V gene data show CDR1 as LGHDT and CDR2 as YNNKEL (reference sequence). Trimming took 1 base from V and 0 from J, leaving 6 bases between them. The CDR3 runs 14 residues.

The chain joins TRBV18 to TRBJ1-1; the match to TRBD1 covers 8 bases. The junction had 2 bases not matched to a gene; V was cut back by 1 base and J by 1 base. This CDR3 has 15 amino acids. The V gene's germline CDR1 is KGHSH and CDR2 LQKENI. The CDR3, as DNA: TGTGCCAGCTCACCACTCAGGGGGCAGAACACTGAAGCTTTCTTT. This codes for CASSPLRGQNTEAFF.